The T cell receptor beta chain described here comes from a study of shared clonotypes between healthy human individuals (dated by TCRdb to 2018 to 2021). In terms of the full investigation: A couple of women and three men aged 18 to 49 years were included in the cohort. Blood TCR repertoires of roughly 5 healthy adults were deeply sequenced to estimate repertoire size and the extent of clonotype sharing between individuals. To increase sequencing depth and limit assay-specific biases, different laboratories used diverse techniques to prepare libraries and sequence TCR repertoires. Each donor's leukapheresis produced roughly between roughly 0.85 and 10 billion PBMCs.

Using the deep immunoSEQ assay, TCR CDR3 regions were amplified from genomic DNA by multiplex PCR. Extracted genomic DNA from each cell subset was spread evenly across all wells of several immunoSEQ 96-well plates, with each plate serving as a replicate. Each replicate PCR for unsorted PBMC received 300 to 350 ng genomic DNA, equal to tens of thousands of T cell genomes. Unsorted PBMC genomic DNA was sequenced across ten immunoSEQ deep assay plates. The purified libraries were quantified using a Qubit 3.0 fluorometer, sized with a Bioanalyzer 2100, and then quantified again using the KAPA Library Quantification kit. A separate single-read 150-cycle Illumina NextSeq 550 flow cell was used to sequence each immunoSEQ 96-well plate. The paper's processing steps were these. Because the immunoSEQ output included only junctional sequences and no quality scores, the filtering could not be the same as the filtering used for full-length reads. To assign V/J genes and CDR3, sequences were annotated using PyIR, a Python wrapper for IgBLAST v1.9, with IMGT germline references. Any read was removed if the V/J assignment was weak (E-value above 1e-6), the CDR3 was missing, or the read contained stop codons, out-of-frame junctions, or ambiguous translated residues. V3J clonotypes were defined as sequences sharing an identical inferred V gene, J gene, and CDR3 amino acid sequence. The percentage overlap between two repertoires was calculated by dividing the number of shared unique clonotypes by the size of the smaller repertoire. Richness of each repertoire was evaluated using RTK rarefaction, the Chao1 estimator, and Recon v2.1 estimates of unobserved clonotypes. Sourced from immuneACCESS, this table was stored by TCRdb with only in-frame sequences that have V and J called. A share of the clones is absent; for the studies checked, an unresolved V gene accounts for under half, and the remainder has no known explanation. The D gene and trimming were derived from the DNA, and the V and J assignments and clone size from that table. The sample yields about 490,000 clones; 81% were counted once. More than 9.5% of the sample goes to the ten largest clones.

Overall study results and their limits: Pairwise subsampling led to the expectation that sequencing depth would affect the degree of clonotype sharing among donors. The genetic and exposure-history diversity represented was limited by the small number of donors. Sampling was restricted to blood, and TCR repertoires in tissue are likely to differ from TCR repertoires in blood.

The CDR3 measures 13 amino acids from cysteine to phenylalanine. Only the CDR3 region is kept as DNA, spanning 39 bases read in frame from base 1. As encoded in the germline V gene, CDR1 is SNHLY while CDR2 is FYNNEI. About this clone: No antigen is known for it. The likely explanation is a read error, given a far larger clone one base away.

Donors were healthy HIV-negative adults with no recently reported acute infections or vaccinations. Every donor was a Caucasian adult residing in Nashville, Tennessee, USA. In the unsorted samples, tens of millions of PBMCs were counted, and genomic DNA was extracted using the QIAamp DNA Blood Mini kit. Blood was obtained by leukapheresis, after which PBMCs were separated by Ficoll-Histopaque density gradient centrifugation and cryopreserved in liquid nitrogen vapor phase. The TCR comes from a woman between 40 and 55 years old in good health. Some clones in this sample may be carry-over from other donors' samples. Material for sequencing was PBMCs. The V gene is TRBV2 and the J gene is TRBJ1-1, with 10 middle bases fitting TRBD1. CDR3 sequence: CAGSELGQGMAFF. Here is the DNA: TGTGCCGGCAGTGAATTGGGACAGGGGATGGCTTTCTTT.